These 20 T cell receptor beta chains were sequenced from one sample in a study of T cells in Graves' hyperthyroidism and ophthalmopathy. Using RNA transcripts as the source, TCR beta CDR3 regions were amplified. HTBI primers drove first-round RT-PCR of the TCR CDR3. MiXCR, applied by TCRdb to the multiplex PCR reads, yields one record per CDR3 protein. The data contain around 760,000 distinct CDR3 sequences, roughly 32% of them singletons. Sequencing input: blood. The receptors stem from a woman between 40 and 55 years old with Graves' hyperthyroidism.

The chain carries TRBV7-2 and TRBJ2-2; TRBD2 agrees at 9 bases. The CDR3 has 16 amino acids. Germline assignment: CDR1 SGHTA and CDR2 FQGNSA. V dropped 4 bases and J dropped 4; count of bases not matched to a gene: 7. The CDR3 is CASSSLAGVVTGELFF. The CDR3, as DNA: TGTGCCAGCAGCTCGTTAGCGGGAGTCGTCACCGGGGAGCTGTTTTTT.

The chain couples TRBV10-3 to TRBJ1-1, with TRBD1 matching 7 bases. Germline trimming cut 10 bases from V and 0 bases from J; bases unmatched to any gene: 5. The CDR3 has 13 amino acids. Looked up from germline, CDR1 is ENHRY and CDR2 is SYGVKD. This CDR3 is CASKGAVNTEAFF. In DNA form, the CDR3 reads TGTGCCAGCAAGGGGGCCGTGAACACTGAAGCTTTCTTT.

Concerning this clonotype itself: The final CDR3 position lacks the conserved phenylalanine or tryptophan, pointing to a likely read error. The chain is built from TRBV7-2 and TRBJ1-1, with TRBD1 identical over 7 bases. Germline lookup yields CDR1 SGHTA and CDR2 FQGNSA. The CDR3 is made up of 12 amino acids. CDR3 nucleotide sequence: TGCGCCAGCAGAAAGGGGGCTCAAGAAGCTTTCTGT. Translating gives CASRKGAQEAFC.

This clonotype came up many times. Germline is not matched at one junction end, which may reflect a read error. The rearrangement links TRBV5-1 to TRBJ2-5, with D unresolved. Looked up from germline, CDR1 is SGHRS and CDR2 is YFSETQ. The CDR3 runs 14 residues. The CDR3 region is CASSLVGSQETQYF. The CDR3 DNA reads as TGTGCCAGCAGCTTAGTGGGCAGCCAAGAGACCCAGTACTTC.

This rearrangement joins TRBV10-3 to TRBJ2-7; D tentatively reads TRBD1 or TRBD2 (5 bases each). V lost 10 bases to trimming and J lost 2 bases, with 21 bases between them. Per the germline V gene, CDR1 is ENHRY and CDR2 is SYGVKD. The CDR3 runs 15 residues. The CDR3 DNA sequence: TGTGCCAGCAGCTTAGAGCGGCAGGGAACCTACGAGCAGTACTTC. Translating it yields CASSLERQGTYEQYF.

This clonotype appeared a few times. The chain couples TRBV9 to TRBJ1-2; the D is unclear. This CDR3 region has 13 residues. Germline values: CDR1 SGDLS, CDR2 YYNGEE. V gave up 4 bases and J gave up 8 bases, with 15 bases separating them. The CDR3 here is CASSPPNAGGYTF. The CDR3 DNA reads TGTGCCAGCAGCCCGCCCAATGCAGGAGGCTACACCTTC. Full variable domain (outside the CDR3, taken from reference TRBV9 and TRBJ1-2): DSGVTQTPKHLITATGQRVTLRCSPRSGDLSVYWYQQSLDQGLQFLIQYYNGEERAKGNILERFSAQQFPDLHSELNLSSLELGDSALYFCASSPPNAGGYTFGSGTRLTVV.

The rearrangement links TRBV10-2 to TRBJ1-2, with D hard to call. With 6 bases removed from V and 0 bases from J, the gap between germline ends came to 11 bases. Germline V gives CDR1 WSHSY, CDR2 SAAADI. CDR3 length: 14 amino acids. CDR3 nucleotides: TGCGCCAGCAGGGCCAGCCAAGCTAACTATGGCTACACCTTC. This gives the protein CASRASQANYGYTF.

The rearrangement uses TRBV29-1 and TRBJ1-5, with no clear D. Per germline, CDR1 SQVTM and CDR2 ANQGSEA. This CDR3 region has 12 residues. Trimming left V 8 bases short and J 5 bases short, with 13 bases between. The CDR3 loop reads CSFGRVDQPQHF. CDR3 DNA sequence: TGCAGCTTTGGAAGGGTAGATCAGCCCCAGCATTTT.

This clonotype came up many times. V usage is TRBV2 and J usage is TRBJ1-5, with TRBD1 identical over 8 bases. Germline V CDR1 and CDR2: SNHLY, FYNNEI. The CDR3 consists of 15 residues. V dropped 6 bases and J dropped 4; count of bases not matched to a gene: 8. The CDR3: CASRRGTGLNQPQHF. CDR3 in DNA: TGTGCCAGCAGACGAGGGACAGGCTTAAATCAGCCCCAGCATTTT.

This clonotype was detected only once. V usage is TRBV9 and J usage is TRBJ1-3; maybe TRBD1 (5 bases). Germline V gives CDR1 SGDLS, CDR2 YYNGEE. CDR3 length equals 15 residues. The germline V and J ends were trimmed by 4 bases and 3 bases, with 14 bases remaining between them. Here the CDR3 reads CASSPRAAHGNTIYF. CDR3 sequence (DNA): TGTGCCAGCAGCCCCAGGGCAGCGCATGGAAACACCATATATTTT.

This clonotype was counted ten times or more. The chain recombines TRBV7-9 with TRBJ2-2; D is possibly TRBD1 or TRBD2 (5 bases each). Germline CDR1 is SEHNR and CDR2 is FQNEAQ (reference sequence). The V end was cut by 5 bases, the J end by 2 bases, with 15 bases between. There are 16 residues in the CDR3. Here the CDR3 DNA reads TGTGCCAGCAGCCTCCACCGGGGCACAAACACCGGGGAGCTGTTTTTT. It translates to CASSLHRGTNTGELFF.

This clonotype has a count of ten or more. This chain connects TRBV5-1 to TRBJ1-6; a weak D match, TRBD1 (6 bases). CDR1 and CDR2 (germline): SGHRS, YFSETQ. This CDR3 has 16 amino acids. The V and J ends lost 4 bases and 7 bases respectively, with 18 bases between them. The CDR3 nucleotides are TGCGCCAGCAGCACGAACGGGGGCGTCCGAAATTCACCCCTCCACTTT. Its translation: CASSTNGGVRNSPLHF.

This clonotype was counted between two and nine times. This chain joins TRBV6-1 and TRBJ1-2, with D possibly being TRBD1 (6 bases). Germline CDR1 is MNHNS and CDR2 is SASEGT. V was pared by 8 bases and J by 13 bases, with 20 bases between. This CDR3 is 12 amino acids long. CDR3 bases: TGTGCCAGCTCGACAGGAGACAAAGGTCGCACCTTC. It yields the protein CASSTGDKGRTF.

The V gene is TRBV6-5, the J gene TRBJ2-7; a weak D match, TRBD2 (5 bases). CDR3 length equals 13 residues. Trimming took off 7 bases at V and 1 base at J, with 11 bases between the two ends. Germline V CDR1 and CDR2: MNHEY, SVGAGI. DNA for the CDR3: TGTGCCAGCACCGAGGGTGGGTCCTACGAGCAGTACTTC. Translating gives CASTEGGSYEQYF.

The chain employs TRBV7-2 and TRBJ2-5; D is uncertain. Trimming took off 1 base at V and 0 bases at J, with 15 bases between the two ends. Germline-derived CDR1 and CDR2 are SGHTA and FQGNSA. The CDR3 covers 17 residues. DNA for the CDR3: TGTGCCAGCAGCTTAGAACGACGACTGGGGTACCAAGAGACCCAGTACTTC. Translating it yields CASSLERRLGYQETQYF.

The rearrangement joins TRBV7-9 to TRBJ2-5; TRBD2 matches at 8 bases. This CDR3 is 16 amino acids long. The germline V gene has CDR1 SEHNR and CDR2 FQNEAQ (reference sequence). With V trimmed by 3 bases and J by 5 bases, 11 bases remained unmatched. The CDR3 region has the DNA TGTGCCAGCAGCTTGGGGCTAGCGGGTTACGGGGAGACCCAGTACTTC. This gives the protein CASSLGLAGYGETQYF. The variable domain in full, with the rest retrieved from reference TRBV7-9 and TRBJ2-5, is DTGVSQNPRHKITKRGQNVTFRCDPISEHNRLYWYRQTLGQGPEFLTYFQNEAQLEKSRLLSDRFSAERPKGSFSTLEIQRTEQGDSAMYLCASSLGLAGYGETQYFGPGTRLLVL.

Points on this clonotype: This may come from a read error, since a much larger clone is one base off. The chain couples TRBV10-3 to TRBJ1-6; 8 bases line up with TRBD1. J lost 7 bases, V lost 2 bases, and 1 base had no gene match. CDR1 and CDR2 (germline): ENHRY, SYGVKD. This CDR3 has 14 residues. CDR3 sequence: CAISERQGNSPLHF. The CDR3 nucleotides are TGTGCCATCAGTGAGAGACAGGGGAATTCACCCCTCCACTTT.

This clonotype appeared once. The chain has TRBV7-2 and TRBJ2-3; tentative D call: TRBD1 (6 bases). This CDR3 has 13 residues. CDR1 and CDR2 from the germline V gene are SGHTA and FQGNSA. V lost 8 bases to trimming and J lost 7 bases, with 16 bases between them. The CDR3 reads CASYRASAYTQYF. As DNA, the CDR3 is TGTGCCAGCTACAGGGCGTCGGCATATACGCAGTATTTT.

The chain recombines TRBV5-1 with TRBJ2-7; unclear D gene. The V and J ends lost 2 bases and 0 bases respectively, with 9 bases between them. Germline V lookup: CDR1 SGHRS, CDR2 YFSETQ. The CDR3 runs to 14 residues. CDR3 amino acids: CASSLFWGSYEQYF. Written as DNA, the CDR3 is TGCGCCAGCAGCTTATTCTGGGGCTCCTACGAGCAGTACTTC.

CDR3 DNA sequence: TGCGCCAGCAGCTTGTTGTCCATTAGGGAAAAACTGTTTTTT. It codes for CASSLLSIREKLFF. The genes are TRBV5-1 and TRBJ1-4; the D is unclear. Between the trimmed V and J ends, which lost 1 base and 8 bases, there was a span of 12 bases. This CDR3 has 14 amino acids. The V gene's germline CDR1 is SGHRS and CDR2 YFSETQ.